One sample yielded the 29 T cell receptor beta chains listed below, sequenced in a study of PD-1 blockade in mismatch repair-deficient tumors. Repertoires were generated with immunoSEQ multiplex PCR, while TCRdb's copy carries only in-frame clones and drops some. The data hold some 100,000 clones, with 82% observed a single time. The material sequenced was peripheral blood, taken around 8 months after starting pembrolizumab. The receptors here all came from an adult with mismatch repair-deficient cancer.

The chain joins TRBV2 to TRBJ2-3; TRBD2 aligns across 12 bases. V shed 5 bases and J 4 bases; nucleotides not matched to a gene: 4. Looked up from germline, CDR1 is SNHLY and CDR2 is FYNNEI. This CDR3 is 15 amino acids long. The CDR3 DNA reads as TGTGCCAGCAGTTCTAGCGGGAGGGCGGCAGATACGCAGTATTTT. The encoded protein is CASSSSGRAADTQYF. Full variable domain (rest looked up from reference TRBV2 and TRBJ2-3): EPEVTQTPSHQVTQMGQEVILRCVPISNHLYFYWYRQILGQKVEFLVSFYNNEISEKSEIFDDQFSVERPDGSNFTLKIRSTKLEDSAMYFCASSSSGRAADTQYFGPGTRLTVL.

This chain connects TRBV29-1 to TRBJ2-1, with TRBD2 identical over 10 bases. This CDR3 contains 15 residues. Germline V gene lookup returns CDR1 SQVTM and CDR2 ANQGSEA. The J segment lost 0 bases and the V segment lost 7 bases, leaving 6 bases of the junction unmatched. The CDR3 reads CSGWTSGSSYNEQFF. In nucleotides, the CDR3 is TGCAGCGGATGGACTAGCGGAAGCTCCTACAATGAGCAGTTCTTC.

This sequence joins TRBV7-2 and TRBJ1-5; D call uncertain. Looked up from germline, CDR1 is SGHTA and CDR2 is FQGNSA. Between the trimmed V and J ends, which lost 4 bases and 1 base, there was a span of 11 bases. The CDR3 runs 15 residues. CDR3 in DNA: TGTGCCAGCAGCTCAGGTCAACGGAGCAATCAGCCCCAGCATTTT. It specifies CASSSGQRSNQPQHF.

This sequence joins TRBV6-5 and TRBJ2-3, with 9 bases lining up with TRBD2. V lost 4 bases, J lost 0 bases, and 2 bases stayed unmatched. This CDR3 is built from 15 residues. CDR1 is MNHEY, CDR2 SVGAGI, per germline. CDR3 coding DNA: TGTGCCAGCAGTTCGACTAGCGGAAGCACAGATACGCAGTATTTT. Protein product: CASSSTSGSTDTQYF.

The rearrangement links TRBV5-6 to TRBJ1-2; D possibly corresponds to TRBD1 (5 bases). V was pared by 0 bases and J by 7 bases, with 10 bases between. Looked up from germline, CDR1 is SGHDT and CDR2 is YYEEEE. The CDR3 spans 13 residues. CDR3 amino acids: CASSLVGGGGYTF. DNA of the CDR3: TGTGCCAGCAGCTTGGTGGGGGGAGGTGGCTACACCTTC.

J is TRBJ2-7 and V is TRBV30, with TRBD2 as a possible D gene (7 bases). This CDR3 contains 13 residues. Germline V lookup: CDR1 GTSNPN, CDR2 SVGIG (reference sequence). With 2 bases removed from V and 5 bases from J, the gap between germline ends came to 13 bases. The CDR3 loop is CAWSRGAGDEQYF. Here the CDR3 DNA reads TGTGCCTGGAGTCGGGGGGCAGGGGACGAGCAGTACTTC.

This chain joins TRBV12-5 and TRBJ1-4; D is unclear. CDR1 is LGHNT and CDR2 is FRNRAP in the germline V gene. This CDR3 region has 14 residues. The V and J ends lost 1 base and 6 bases respectively, with 9 bases between them. CDR3 loop: CASGLDRLDEKLFF. The CDR3 DNA reads as TGTGCTAGTGGTTTGGACAGACTCGATGAAAAACTGTTTTTT.

The V and J genes are TRBV19 and TRBJ2-7; the match to TRBD1 covers 7 bases. This CDR3 has 15 residues. V was clipped by 3 bases and J by 2 bases; unmatched bases: 7. Germline V lookup: CDR1 LNHDA, CDR2 SQIVND (reference sequence). The CDR3 here is CASSIGTVLPYEQYF. The DNA of the CDR3 is TGTGCCAGTAGTATTGGGACAGTATTACCCTACGAGCAGTACTTC.

This clone came up a few times. The gene calls are TRBV9 and TRBJ2-7; 13 bases map to TRBD2. V lost 3 bases to trimming and J lost 6 bases; unmatched junction nucleotides: 3. The germline V gene encodes CDR1 SGDLS and CDR2 YYNGEE. CDR3 length: 14 residues. CDR3 bases: TGTGCCAGCAGCGACGGACTAGCGGGAGCCGAGCAGTACTTC. Its translation: CASSDGLAGAEQYF.

Only a few counts were recorded for this clone. The V and J genes are TRBV5-1 and TRBJ1-2; no clear D. Germline V lookup: CDR1 SGHRS, CDR2 YFSETQ. Trimming cost V 0 bases and J 4 bases, with 7 bases left between them. The CDR3 totals 13 residues. The CDR3 here is CASSLEVGYGYTF. CDR3 nucleotide sequence: TGCGCCAGCAGCTTGGAGGTCGGCTATGGCTACACCTTC.

V usage is TRBV30 and J usage is TRBJ2-5; D is perhaps TRBD1 (5 bases). This CDR3 is built from 13 residues. V lost 2 bases, J lost 4 bases, and 11 bases lay in between. In germline, CDR1 is GTSNPN, CDR2 SVGIG (reference sequence). CDR3: CAWSRQGPETQYF. The CDR3, as DNA: TGTGCCTGGAGTCGGCAGGGTCCAGAGACCCAGTACTTC.

CDR3 region: CSARKYDEAFF. As DNA, the CDR3 is TGCAGTGCTAGGAAATATGATGAAGCTTTCTTT. The chain has TRBV20-1 and TRBJ1-1; D gene uncertain. Trimming cost V 3 bases and J 7 bases, with 9 bases left between them. This CDR3 region has 11 residues. Germline loops: CDR1 DFQATT, CDR2 SNEGSKA (reference sequence).

This clone was detected a few times. The chain carries TRBV7-2 and TRBJ2-5; D may be TRBD1 (5 bases). Germline assignment: CDR1 SGHTA and CDR2 FQGNSA. The germline V and J ends were trimmed by 1 base and 5 bases, with 11 bases remaining between them. CDR3 length equals 14 residues. The chain's CDR3 is CASSLEGRVETQYF. CDR3 nucleotide sequence: TGTGCCAGCAGCTTAGAGGGCAGGGTCGAGACCCAGTACTTC.

V and J are TRBV27 and TRBJ2-7; TRBD1 is a possible D gene (5 bases). This CDR3 region has 15 residues. V was clipped by 4 bases and J by 5 bases, with 18 bases between them. The germline V gene has CDR1 MNHEY and CDR2 SMNVEV (reference sequence). This CDR3 is CASSYGQGPQHEQYF. In DNA, the CDR3 is TGTGCCAGCAGTTACGGACAAGGCCCCCAACACGAGCAGTACTTC.

This chain joins TRBV27 and TRBJ1-3; the match to TRBD1 covers 7 bases. CDR1 and CDR2 (germline): MNHEY, SMNVEV (reference sequence). The CDR3 loop spans 15 amino acids. V dropped 6 bases and J dropped 4; count of bases not matched to a gene: 9. The CDR3, as DNA: TGTGCCAGCAGCCTTGCCGGGACAGCCGGAAACACCATATATTTT. As protein: CASSLAGTAGNTIYF.

The V call is TRBV7-9, the J call TRBJ2-7; 7 positions agree with TRBD1. Germline lookup yields CDR1 SEHNR and CDR2 FQNEAQ (reference sequence). The junction had 11 bases not matched to a gene; V was cut back by 5 bases and J by 1 base. This CDR3 is 16 amino acids long. The CDR3 sequence is CASSASQGPVSYEQYF. The CDR3 DNA sequence: TGTGCCAGCAGCGCATCACAGGGGCCCGTTTCCTACGAGCAGTACTTC. The full variable domain, in which reference TRBV7-9 and TRBJ2-7 provide the parts outside the CDR3, is DTGVSQNPRHKITKRGQNVTFRCDPISEHNRLYWYRQTLGQGPEFLTYFQNEAQLEKSRLLSDRFSAERPKGSFSTLEIQRTEQGDSAMYLCASSASQGPVSYEQYFGPGTRLTVT.

In this sample, this clone turned up once. The genes are TRBV7-6 and TRBJ1-4, with D unresolved. Trimming took 8 bases from V and 7 from J, leaving 11 bases between them. CDR3 size: 12 residues. The germline gives CDR1 SGHVS, CDR2 FNYEAQ. CDR3 bases: TGTGCCAGCTCACCCCGCGGTGAAAAACTGTTTTTT. It translates to CASSPRGEKLFF.

This chain links TRBV12-5 with TRBJ2-2; 7 bases align to TRBD1. Trimming removed 0 bases from V and 3 bases from J; junction bases left unmatched: 4. Germline values: CDR1 LGHNT, CDR2 FRNRAP. The CDR3 is 16 residues long. The CDR3 region is CASGLVWDRDTGELFF. The DNA for the CDR3 is TGTGCTAGTGGTTTGGTATGGGACAGAGACACCGGGGAGCTGTTTTTT.

The chain combines TRBV4-3 with TRBJ2-1; D remains ambiguous. Germline CDR1 reads LGHNA; CDR2 reads YSLEER. The CDR3 consists of 16 residues. V lost 0 bases and J 8 bases, leaving 17 bases between the germline ends. The chain's CDR3 is CASSQEVGGATDEQFF. CDR3 coding DNA: TGCGCCAGCAGCCAAGAAGTTGGCGGAGCAACCGATGAGCAGTTCTTC.

V gene TRBV15 combines with J gene TRBJ2-5; 9 positions agree with TRBD1. Trimming cost V 3 bases and J 3 bases; bases outside gene matches: 2. The CDR3 is 14 amino acids. CDR1 and CDR2 from the germline V gene are LNHNV and YYDKDF (reference sequence). This CDR3 is CATSRGQGEETQYF. The CDR3 nucleotides are TGTGCCACCAGCAGGGGACAGGGAGAAGAGACCCAGTACTTC. Filled out from reference TRBV15 and TRBJ2-5, the complete variable domain reads DAMVIQNPRYQVTQFGKPVTLSCSQTLNHNVMYWYQQKSSQAPKLLFHYYDKDFNNEADTPDNFQSRRPNTSFCFLDIRSPGLGDTAMYLCATSRGQGEETQYFGPGTRLLVL.

This chain links TRBV19 with TRBJ1-2, with TRBD1 matching over 8 bases. The V gene's germline CDR1 is LNHDA and CDR2 SQIVND (reference sequence). This CDR3 region has 14 residues. V was clipped by 4 bases and J by 2 bases; unmatched bases: 3. The CDR3, as DNA: TGTGCCAGTAGTACCCGGACAGGGAACTATGGCTACACCTTC. Amino acid sequence: CASSTRTGNYGYTF.

This clone ranks as medium-sized. The rearrangement joins TRBV11-3 to TRBJ2-7; D is unclear. V lost 1 base, J lost 0 bases, and 7 bases lay in between. Germline-derived CDR1 and CDR2 are SGHNT and YENEEA. The CDR3 spans 14 residues. The chain's CDR3 is CASSLAWTSYEQYF. The CDR3, as DNA: TGTGCCAGCAGCTTAGCGTGGACCTCCTACGAGCAGTACTTC. The full variable domain, completed using reference TRBV11-3 and TRBJ2-7, is EAGVVQSPRYKIIEKKQPVAFWCNPISGHNTLYWYLQNLGQGPELLIRYENEEAVDDSQLPKDRFSAERLKGVDSTLKIQPAELGDSAVYLCASSLAWTSYEQYFGPGTRLTVT.

This clone showed up just a few times. This chain uses TRBV18 with TRBJ2-7; TRBD1 or TRBD2 may be the D gene (5 bases each). Germline assignment: CDR1 KGHSH and CDR2 LQKENI. The ends were cut back, 0 bases at V and 4 bases at J, with 13 bases in the middle. The CDR3 runs 15 residues. The CDR3 bases are TGTGCCAGCTCACCACCGGGGCTAGCAACGTACGAGCAGTACTTC. Translation gives CASSPPGLATYEQYF.

V is TRBV9 and J is TRBJ2-3; D gene unclear. Trimming pared 5 bases from V and 4 bases from J, leaving 5 bases between. The CDR3 has 11 residues. Germline-derived CDR1 and CDR2 are SGDLS and YYNGEE. CDR3 residues: CASRSADTQYF. The CDR3 DNA follows: TGTGCCAGCAGGTCCGCAGATACGCAGTATTTT.

The chain links TRBV19 to TRBJ2-5; 9 nucleotides line up with TRBD2. V was pared by 5 bases and J by 1 base, with 8 bases of the junction left unmatched. The germline V gene encodes CDR1 LNHDA and CDR2 SQIVND (reference sequence). The CDR3 has 16 amino acids. CDR3 coding DNA: TGTGCCAGTAGTCGCCGACTAGCGGTTCTCCAAGAGACCCAGTACTTC. Its translation: CASSRRLAVLQETQYF. The full variable domain, with the rest looked up from reference TRBV19 and TRBJ2-5, is DGGITQSPKYLFRKEGQNVTLSCEQNLNHDAMYWYRQDPGQGLRLIYYSQIVNDFQKGDIAEGYSVSREKKESFPLTVTSAQKNPTAFYLCASSRRLAVLQETQYFGPGTRLLVL.

The chain joins TRBV11-2 to TRBJ1-2, with D possibly matching TRBD1 (5 bases). Germline CDR1 is SGHAT and CDR2 is FQNNGV. The CDR3 has 11 residues. Between the trimmed V and J ends, which lost 10 bases and 9 bases, there was a span of 15 bases. This CDR3 reads CATRTGGSYTF. CDR3 in DNA: TGTGCCACCAGAACCGGGGGGAGCTACACCTTC.

V and J are TRBV5-8 and TRBJ2-3, with a weak D call TRBD1 (7 bases). This CDR3 has 18 residues. CDR1 and CDR2 (germline): SGHTS, YDEGEE. The germline V and J ends were trimmed by 3 bases and 3 bases, with 23 bases remaining between them. The CDR3 DNA is TGTGCCAGCAGCTGGACGGCGAGGGGGCGGGGCGGGACAGATACGCAGTATTTT. Protein product: CASSWTARGRGGTDTQYF.

To note about this clone: Distinct nucleotide sequences in the sample also encode this CDR3. This chain uses TRBV19 with TRBJ1-5, with 8 bases aligning to TRBD1. Germline V gives CDR1 LNHDA, CDR2 SQIVND (reference sequence). V shed 4 bases, J shed 1 base, and the junction held 3 bases outside the gene matches. The CDR3 has 15 amino acids. In DNA, the CDR3 is TGTGCCAGTAGTAGCCACAGGGGGAGCAATCAGCCCCAGCATTTT. This gives the protein CASSSHRGSNQPQHF.

The genes are TRBV5-1 and TRBJ2-1; 8 bases match TRBD2. The CDR3 totals 15 residues. Trimming took 0 bases from V and 5 from J; bases not matched to a gene: 4. Germline values: CDR1 SGHRS, CDR2 YFSETQ. The CDR3 DNA follows: TGCGCCAGCAGCTTGGCGGGAGGGCCGCACAATGAGCAGTTCTTC. Translation gives CASSLAGGPHNEQFF.